These 17 T cell receptor beta chains came from one sample sequenced in a study of memory CD4+ T cells and cytomegalovirus serostatus (dated by TCRdb to the late 2010s). Library preparation employed the immunoSEQ multiplex PCR assay. TCRdb mirrors the immuneACCESS table, restricted to in-frame sequences. Some clones are absent from its copies; in checked studies, under half trace to an unresolved V gene, and the reason for the others is unknown. Recorded for this sample are some 48,000 clones; just under 80% of them occurred a single time. The ten largest clones capture about 0.64% of the sample. A FACSAria II was used to sort memory CD4+ T cells, defined as single viable CD3+CD4+CD8-CD45RO+ cells. Sequenced input: memory CD4+ T cells from blood. The receptors derive from an adult in good health and CMV-seronegative.

The V and J genes are TRBV27 and TRBJ1-1; D may be TRBD1 (6 bases). The germline V gene has CDR1 MNHEY and CDR2 SMNVEV (reference sequence). The CDR3 sequence is 14 residues long. With 5 bases removed from V and 1 base from J, the gap between germline ends came to 11 bases. The CDR3 is CASSIDRRNTEAFF. DNA for the CDR3: TGTGCCAGCAGTATCGACAGGAGGAACACTGAAGCTTTCTTT.

CDR3 nucleotides: TGCGCCAGCAGCTGGGAGGACAGGGCCGCCGGGGAGCTGTTTTTT. It is translated as CASSWEDRAAGELFF. This rearrangement joins TRBV5-1 to TRBJ2-2, with 8 bases matching TRBD1. There are 15 residues in the CDR3. V lost 3 bases, J lost 6 bases, and 7 bases stayed unmatched. Germline CDR1 reads SGHRS; CDR2 reads YFSETQ.

The chain is built from TRBV28 and TRBJ2-7, with 12 bases identical to TRBD2. The CDR3 runs 17 residues. V dropped 3 bases and J dropped 3; count of bases not matched to a gene: 9. Germline V gene data show CDR1 as MDHEN and CDR2 as SYDVKM. The CDR3 coding sequence is TGTGCCAGCAGTTTCTCAGCCTCACTAGCGGGAGGCTACGAGCAGTACTTC. Residues: CASSFSASLAGGYEQYF. Complete variable domain (other parts from reference TRBV28 and TRBJ2-7): DVKVTQSSRYLVKRTGEKVFLECVQDMDHENMFWYRQDPGLGLRLIYFSYDVKMKEKGDIPEGYSVSREKKERFSLILESASTNQTSMYLCASSFSASLAGGYEQYFGPGTRLTVT.

Only a few counts were recorded for this clone. V is TRBV2 and J is TRBJ1-1; no firm D call. Germline CDR1 reads SNHLY; CDR2 reads FYNNEI. V was trimmed by 1 base and J by 1 base, leaving 13 bases between them. CDR3 length equals 16 residues. Here the CDR3 reads CASSEVRSRWNTEAFF. In DNA, the CDR3 is TGTGCCAGCAGTGAAGTAAGGTCCCGGTGGAACACTGAAGCTTTCTTT.

In its sample, this clone was seen once. The CDR3 protein is CASSQSGTSYGYTF. CDR3 nucleotides: TGTGCCAGCAGCCAATCCGGGACAAGCTATGGCTACACCTTC. The chain employs TRBV6-1 and TRBJ1-2; the D gene is possibly TRBD1 (6 bases). Looked up from germline, CDR1 is MNHNS and CDR2 is SASEGT. V was clipped by 6 bases and J by 4 bases, with 15 bases between them. The length of the CDR3 is 14 residues.

The rearrangement uses TRBV10-1 and TRBJ2-2; D uncertain. V was pared by 5 bases and J by 0 bases, with 7 bases between. Per germline, CDR1 WNHNN and CDR2 SYGVQD (reference sequence). This CDR3 contains 14 residues. The CDR3 reads CASSSGTNTGELFF. The CDR3 DNA is TGCGCCAGCAGTTCAGGAACGAACACCGGGGAGCTGTTTTTT.

This clone showed up just a few times. V and J are TRBV6-1 and TRBJ1-1; 12 bases map to TRBD1. This CDR3 spans 14 amino acids. Unmatched junction bases numbered 5, after V lost 6 bases and J lost 6 bases. Germline CDR1 and CDR2: MNHNS and SASEGT. The CDR3 sequence: CASRGTGGMAEAFF. CDR3 coding DNA: TGTGCCAGCAGGGGGACAGGGGGCATGGCTGAAGCTTTCTTT.

The chain joins TRBV7-9 to TRBJ2-5; either TRBD1 or TRBD2 may supply D (5 bases each). CDR3 size: 14 residues. Germline assignment: CDR1 SEHNR and CDR2 FQNEAQ (reference sequence). V was trimmed by 5 bases and J by 5 bases, leaving 15 bases between them. The CDR3: CASSGGTGVETQYF. In DNA form, the CDR3 reads TGTGCCAGCAGCGGGGGAACCGGTGTGGAGACCCAGTACTTC.

This chain joins TRBV19 and TRBJ2-1, with TRBD2 matching over 8 bases. This CDR3 has 16 residues. V gave up 2 bases and J gave up 1 base; unmatched junction bases: 4. From germline, CDR1 is LNHDA and CDR2 SQIVND (reference sequence). CDR3 bases: TGTGCCAGTAGTATAAAACTAGCGGCTTCCTACAATGAGCAGTTCTTC. This codes for CASSIKLAASYNEQFF. The full variable domain, its missing parts supplied by reference TRBV19 and TRBJ2-1, is DGGITQSPKYLFRKEGQNVTLSCEQNLNHDAMYWYRQDPGQGLRLIYYSQIVNDFQKGDIAEGYSVSREKKESFPLTVTSAQKNPTAFYLCASSIKLAASYNEQFFGPGTRLTVL.

V and J are TRBV27 and TRBJ2-7, with 9 nucleotides matching TRBD2. The CDR3 is 13 amino acids. After removal of 3 bases from V and 6 bases from J, the junction contained 3 bases not matched to a gene. CDR1 MNHEY and CDR2 SMNVEV come from the germline V gene (reference sequence). CDR3 loop: CASSFSGRPEQYF. CDR3 nucleotide sequence: TGTGCCAGCAGTTTCAGCGGGAGGCCCGAGCAGTACTTC.

For the CDR3, the DNA is TGTGCCAGTAAAGACAGGGTGAACACTGAAGCTTTCTTT. Translating gives CASKDRVNTEAFF. V gene TRBV19 combines with J gene TRBJ1-1; 7 bases match TRBD1. The germline CDR1 and CDR2 sequences are LNHDA and SQIVND (reference sequence). This CDR3 has 13 residues. V lost 7 bases and J lost 0; bases outside the gene matches: 2.

The J gene is TRBJ1-2, the V gene TRBV4-1; 7 bases line up with TRBD1. With 3 bases clipped from V and 1 base from J, the junction kept 5 bases outside the gene matches. CDR1 MGHRA and CDR2 YSYEKL come from the germline V gene. The CDR3 has 15 amino acids. The CDR3 coding sequence is TGCGCCAGCAGCCACTACCGGGACAGTAACTATGGCTACACCTTC. Translation: CASSHYRDSNYGYTF.

This chain uses TRBV10-2 with TRBJ2-5; a possible D gene is TRBD1 (5 bases). The CDR3 sequence is 11 residues long. CDR1 and CDR2 (germline): WSHSY, SAAADI. The V and J ends lost 10 bases and 2 bases respectively, with 8 bases between them. This chain's CDR3 is CAIRQQETQYF. The CDR3, as DNA: TGCGCCATAAGACAGCAAGAGACCCAGTACTTC.

This chain links TRBV28 with TRBJ2-1; TRBD2 matches at 8 bases. V lost 5 bases, J lost 2 bases, and 5 bases stayed unmatched. Germline-derived CDR1 and CDR2 are MDHEN and SYDVKM. CDR3 length equals 15 residues. The CDR3 is CASSVYSGTYNEQFF. The CDR3 DNA reads TGTGCCAGCAGTGTGTATAGCGGGACCTACAATGAGCAGTTCTTC.

V and J are TRBV11-2 and TRBJ2-1; the D gene is possibly TRBD2 (6 bases). The CDR3 length is 13 residues. The V and J ends lost 6 bases and 5 bases respectively, with 11 bases between them. The germline gives CDR1 SGHAT, CDR2 FQNNGV. The DNA of the CDR3 is TGTGCCAGCAGGATGGGGGGAGACAATGAGCAGTTCTTC. As protein: CASRMGGDNEQFF.

This CDR3 reads CASSQHRDRHTDTQYF. The CDR3 nucleotides are TGTGCCAGCAGCCAGCACCGGGACAGGCACACAGATACGCAGTATTTT. This chain connects TRBV14 to TRBJ2-3; 8 bases are shared with TRBD1. With V trimmed by 3 bases and J by 2 bases, 7 bases remained unmatched. CDR3 size: 16 residues. From germline, CDR1 is SGHDN and CDR2 FVKESK.

This chain uses TRBV29-1 with TRBJ2-1; 7 bases match TRBD2. The germline V gene has CDR1 SQVTM and CDR2 ANQGSEA. This CDR3 region has 15 residues. V was clipped by 0 bases and J by 10 bases; unmatched bases: 12. In DNA form, the CDR3 reads TGCAGCGTTGAAGAGGGAGGGGACGGACGGCTAGAGCAGTTCTTC. Its protein is CSVEEGGDGRLEQFF.